The next 8 T cell receptor beta chains were all read from a single sample in a study of blood T cells in healthy people across ages. Primers used in a second PCR of roughly 6 to 12 cycles were a sample-barcoded 5' primer and a J-beta primer mix. TCRdb itself ran the 5' RACE reads through MiXCR, one entry per CDR3 protein. The sample consists of roughly 900,000 distinct CDR3 sequences, about 44% of them appearing once. Sequencing input: blood. The receptor set was obtained from a man aged 25 to 40 in good health.

The chain employs TRBV9 and TRBJ2-2; weak D call: TRBD2 (5 bases). Germline CDR1 reads SGDLS; CDR2 reads YYNGEE. This CDR3 spans 17 amino acids. V lost 3 bases to trimming and J lost 0 bases, with 15 bases between them. The DNA for the CDR3 is TGTGCCAGCAGCGGTGGCCTTTCCGGGGCGAACACCGGGGAGCTGTTTTTT. As protein: CASSGGLSGANTGELFF.

There are a few counts of this clonotype. The J gene is TRBJ2-1, the V gene TRBV6-5, with TRBD2 identical over 8 bases. J was trimmed by 6 bases and V by 6 bases; bases with no gene match: 10. CDR3 length: 15 amino acids. Germline V CDR1 and CDR2: MNHEY, SVGAGI. CDR3 coding DNA: TGTGCCAGCAGGTCCGGGACTAGGGGGGGCAATGAGCAGTTCTTC. It encodes CASRSGTRGGNEQFF.

This clonotype was detected a few times. The chain has TRBV4-3 and TRBJ2-3; perhaps TRBD1 as D (6 bases). The CDR3 extends over 15 amino acids. Trimming shortened V by 6 bases and J by 0 bases, and 13 bases separated the two germline ends. The germline CDR1 and CDR2 sequences are LGHNA and YSLEER. CDR3 bases: TGCGCCAGCAGTCTCGGACAGACGAGCACAGATACGCAGTATTTT. This sequence encodes CASSLGQTSTDTQYF.

This clonotype was recorded a few times. The CDR3 loop reads CASSQENSGSTDTQYF. In DNA, the CDR3 is TGTGCCAGCAGCCAAGAAAATAGCGGCAGCACAGATACGCAGTATTTT. The chain employs TRBV14 and TRBJ2-3; a possible D gene is TRBD2 (6 bases). This CDR3 has 16 residues. Germline V gives CDR1 SGHDN, CDR2 FVKESK. Between the trimmed V and J ends, which lost 0 bases and 0 bases, there was a span of 10 bases.

In its sample, this clonotype was seen many times. The chain links TRBV7-2 to TRBJ2-5; D is perhaps TRBD2 (5 bases). The V end was cut by 1 base, the J end by 5 bases, with 14 bases between. The CDR3 runs 15 residues. Germline CDR1 is SGHTA and CDR2 is FQGNSA. The CDR3 DNA is TGTGCCAGCAGCTTAGTGGATGAAGCGGTCGAGACCCAGTACTTC. Its protein product is CASSLVDEAVETQYF. Variable domain in full (rest from reference TRBV7-2 and TRBJ2-5): GAGVSQSPSNKVTEKGKDVELRCDPISGHTALYWYRQSLGQGLEFLIYFQGNSAPDKSGLPSDRFSAERTGGSVSTLTIQRTQQEDSAVYLCASSLVDEAVETQYFGPGTRLLVL.

This clonotype was seen a handful of times. V and J are TRBV5-1 and TRBJ2-7; TRBD1 matches at 9 bases. Germline V gives CDR1 SGHRS, CDR2 YFSETQ. The CDR3 is 15 amino acids. Trimming cost V 3 bases and J 0 bases; bases outside gene matches: 4. CDR3 in amino acids: CASSWLTGGSYEQYF. In DNA form, the CDR3 reads TGCGCCAGCAGCTGGTTGACAGGGGGCTCCTACGAGCAGTACTTC.

Only one count was recorded for this clonotype. The chain is built from TRBV29-1 and TRBJ2-1; D is possibly TRBD1 (6 bases). The CDR3 length is 19 residues. Per germline, CDR1 SQVTM and CDR2 ANQGSEA. Between the trimmed V and J ends, which lost 1 base and 0 bases, there was a span of 22 bases. For the CDR3, the DNA is TGCAGCGTTGAAGCCCTGGTGGACAGCCCTTCGAGCTCCTACAATGAGCAGTTCTTC. It specifies CSVEALVDSPSSSYNEQFF.

This rearrangement joins TRBV7-9 to TRBJ2-7; 9 positions match TRBD1. CDR3 size: 16 residues. CDR1 and CDR2 from the germline V gene are SEHNR and FQNEAQ (reference sequence). V lost 6 bases to trimming and J lost 4 bases; unmatched junction nucleotides: 13. The CDR3 loop is CASSYISGTGSYEQYF. CDR3 DNA sequence: TGTGCCAGCAGTTATATATCCGGGACAGGGAGTTACGAGCAGTACTTC.